These T cell receptor beta chains were read from a single sample in a study of T cell changes during pregnancy in multiple sclerosis. Here immunoSEQ multiplex PCR was the method, and the copy in TCRdb shows in-frame clones only, minus some. This sample has around 58,000 clones, with 91% found just once. Sequenced here: peripheral blood, sampled before pregnancy. The receptors derive from a female donor with multiple sclerosis, enrolled in a pregnancy study. CDR3s include the opening cysteine and the closing phenylalanine or tryptophan. A D gene is named only where the DNA matches it firmly. Clone size is stated in some rows and not others, as once, few, many or a class when expanded.

J,size,V,D,CDR3,DNA
TRBJ1-2,NA,TRBV19,TRBD1,CASSIRDRGSYGYTF,TGTGCCAGTAGTATCCGGGACAGGGGGTCCTATGGCTACACCTTC
TRBJ2-1,NA,TRBV28,NA,CASSSPGSAIEQFF,TGTGCCAGCAGCTCCCCCGGGTCTGCCATTGAGCAGTTCTTC
TRBJ2-7,NA,TRBV9,NA,CASSVEGDLSEQYF,TGTGCCAGCAGCGTAGAAGGGGATTTGTCCGAGCAGTACTTC
TRBJ1-5,NA,TRBV6-6,NA,CASSSSVSQHF,TGTGCCAGCAGTTCGTCTGTGTCCCAGCATTTT
TRBJ1-2,NA,TRBV5-5,TRBD1,CASSPGLGQAYGYTF,TGTGCCAGCAGCCCGGGCCTTGGACAGGCCTATGGCTACACCTTC
TRBJ1-2,few,TRBV19,NA,CASSILRGSYGYTF,TGTGCCAGTAGTATCCTCAGGGGAAGCTATGGCTACACCTTC
TRBJ2-7,NA,TRBV4-2,NA,CASSQGRAYEQYF,TGTGCCAGCAGCCAAGGCAGGGCCTACGAGCAGTACTTC
TRBJ1-2,NA,TRBV6-5,NA,CASSYSALMGGYTF,TGTGCCAGCAGTTACTCTGCCTTAATGGGCGGCTACACCTTC
TRBJ1-6,NA,TRBV19,TRBD1,CASSTIPGTANNSPLHF,TGTGCCAGTAGTACAATACCCGGGACAGCCAATAATTCACCCCTCCACTTT
TRBJ1-1,NA,TRBV15,TRBD1,CATSRPSTGLNTEAFF,TGTGCCACCAGCAGACCGTCGACAGGGCTGAACACTGAAGCTTTCTTT
TRBJ2-1,NA,TRBV12-5,NA,CASGSSSGNEQFF,TGTGCTAGTGGTTCCTCTTCCGGGAATGAGCAGTTCTTC
TRBJ2-2,NA,TRBV6-5,TRBD1,CASGPTGDGGELFF,TGTGCCAGCGGTCCCACAGGGGATGGCGGGGAGCTGTTTTTT
TRBJ2-4,NA,TRBV4-3,TRBD1,CASSQDLKGAYQNIQYF,TGCGCCAGCAGCCAAGATCTGAAGGGGGCCTACCAAAACATTCAGTACTTC
TRBJ2-3,NA,TRBV15,TRBD2,CATSREVPSGGRTDTQYF,TGTGCCACCAGCAGAGAAGTGCCTAGCGGGGGGAGGACAGATACGCAGTATTTT
TRBJ2-4,NA,TRBV7-9,TRBD1,CASSIPGQELF,TGTGCCAGCAGCATACCGGGACAGGAGCTATTC
TRBJ2-7,NA,TRBV14,NA,CASSSFYEQYF,TGTGCCAGCAGCTCTTTCTACGAGCAGTACTTC
TRBJ1-2,NA,TRBV6-5,TRBD1,CASSYSGTGRGYTF,TGTGCCAGCAGTTACTCCGGGACAGGGAGGGGCTACACCTTC
TRBJ2-3,NA,TRBV5-8,NA,CASSLDRVGTDTQYF,TGTGCCAGCAGCTTGGACAGGGTGGGCACAGATACGCAGTATTTT
TRBJ1-1,NA,TRBV2,NA,CASSRQEVGTEAFF,TGTGCCAGCAGTCGACAGGAGGTGGGCACTGAAGCTTTCTTT
TRBJ2-1,few,TRBV18,TRBD1,CASSPPGQPNNEQFF,TGTGCCAGCTCACCGCCGGGACAGCCCAACAATGAGCAGTTCTTC
TRBJ2-1,NA,TRBV5-6,NA,CASSLIGHYNEQFF,TGTGCCAGCAGCTTGATTGGCCACTACAATGAGCAGTTCTTC
TRBJ2-1,NA,TRBV19,TRBD2,CASSTGASGGVEQFF,TGTGCCAGTAGTACCGGGGCTAGCGGGGGTGTTGAGCAGTTCTTC
TRBJ2-1,NA,TRBV2,TRBD2,CASRLAAGGHNEQFF,TGTGCCAGCCGTCTGGCGGCGGGGGGCCACAATGAGCAGTTCTTC
TRBJ2-2,NA,TRBV7-8,TRBD2,CASILGGGPGAQSGELFF,TGTGCCAGCATACTCGGGGGGGGACCGGGGGCGCAGTCTGGGGAGCTGTTTTTT
TRBJ1-1,few,TRBV13,TRBD1,CASSFDRGETEAFF,TGTGCCAGCAGCTTCGACAGGGGGGAAACTGAAGCTTTCTTT
TRBJ2-1,NA,TRBV5-1,TRBD2,CASSFTGPSGVYNEQFF,TGCGCCAGCAGCTTCACTGGTCCTAGCGGGGTCTACAATGAGCAGTTCTTC
TRBJ1-1,NA,TRBV2,TRBD1,CASSAGTGNTEAFF,TGTGCCAGCAGCGCCGGGACAGGGAACACTGAAGCTTTCTTT
TRBJ2-3,NA,TRBV20-1,NA,CSAREDRTQYF,TGCAGTGCTAGGGAGGACCGTACGCAGTATTTT
TRBJ2-3,once,TRBV10-3,TRBD2,CATSTSGGTDTQYF,TGTGCCACGTCGACTAGCGGGGGCACAGATACGCAGTATTTT
TRBJ1-1,NA,TRBV19,NA,CASSIGRGWTEAFF,TGTGCCAGTAGTATTGGTCGGGGTTGGACTGAAGCTTTCTTT
TRBJ1-3,NA,TRBV9,NA,CASSAPRGSGNTIYF,TGTGCCAGCAGCGCACCCAGGGGCTCTGGAAACACCATATATTTT
TRBJ2-1,few,TRBV15,NA,CATSRDFKRTSYNEQFF,TGTGCCACCAGCAGAGATTTTAAAAGAACATCCTACAATGAGCAGTTCTTC
TRBJ2-1,NA,TRBV7-2,TRBD2,CASSLRSTSGSHNEQFF,TGTGCCAGCAGCTTACGGTCGACTAGCGGGAGTCACAATGAGCAGTTCTTC
TRBJ1-2,NA,TRBV2,NA,CASRSRAHRADGYTF,TGTGCCAGCAGGTCAAGAGCCCACAGGGCCGACGGCTACACCTTC
TRBJ2-5,once,TRBV19,TRBD2,CASSMSGTYQETQYF,TGTGCCAGTAGTATGAGCGGGACCTACCAAGAGACCCAGTACTTC
TRBJ2-4,NA,TRBV7-9,TRBD2,CASSSGTSGVKNIQYF,TGTGCCAGCAGCTCTGGGACTAGCGGGGTCAAAAACATTCAGTACTTC
TRBJ1-1,NA,TRBV30,NA,CACPRNTEAFF,TGTGCCTGCCCTCGGAACACTGAAGCTTTCTTT
TRBJ1-2,NA,TRBV30,NA,CAWRALTVLYGYTF,TGTGCCTGGAGAGCCTTGACAGTACTCTATGGCTACACCTTC
TRBJ2-7,NA,TRBV4-3,NA,CASSQDLSNYEQYF,TGCGCCAGCAGCCAAGATCTATCAAACTACGAGCAGTACTTC
TRBJ2-1,NA,TRBV5-6,TRBD1,CASRSGGNEQFF,TGTGCCAGCAGGTCAGGGGGCAATGAGCAGTTCTTC
TRBJ1-5,NA,TRBV27,TRBD1,CASAWDSRNQPQHF,TGTGCCAGCGCTTGGGACAGTCGCAATCAGCCCCAGCATTTT
TRBJ2-6,NA,TRBV30,TRBD1,CAWSDWTGLSGANVLTF,TGTGCCTGGAGTGATTGGACAGGGCTTTCCGGGGCCAACGTCCTGACTTTC
TRBJ1-2,NA,TRBV5-1,NA,CASRPGLDSGYTF,TGCGCCAGCAGACCCGGACTGGACTCTGGCTACACCTTC
TRBJ1-2,few,TRBV19,NA,CASSISLLYGYTF,TGTGCCAGTAGTATTTCCCTCCTCTATGGCTACACCTTC
TRBJ2-7,NA,TRBV7-9,NA,CASSLALGSSSYEQYF,TGTGCCAGCAGCTTAGCGCTCGGGTCCAGCTCCTACGAGCAGTACTTC
TRBJ1-4,once,TRBV5-1,NA,CASSLAGRIDEKLFF,TGCGCCAGCAGCCTGGCAGGGAGGATTGATGAAAAACTGTTTTTT
TRBJ2-3,NA,TRBV7-3,NA,CASSFGDTQYF,TGTGCCAGCAGCTTTGGCGATACGCAGTATTTT
TRBJ2-7,NA,TRBV7-9,NA,CASSLNWDTYEQYF,TGTGCCAGCAGCCTAAATTGGGACACCTACGAGCAGTACTTC